The next 20 T cell receptor beta chains were all read from a single sample in a study of T cell clonotyping in hematopoietic cell transplantation. Time point: recipient sample about 28 days before transplant, after cytoreduction. The protocol was immunoSEQ multiplex PCR, while the TCRdb copy is restricted to in-frame clones and leaves out a portion. The sample lists over 8,000 clones; over 75% were seen once. Sample: peripheral blood mononuclear cells, taken before stem cell transplant. These receptors originate from a woman between 50 and 59 years old with chronic myeloid leukemia. Some clones in this sample may be carry-over from other donors' samples.

The chain combines TRBV7-6 with TRBJ2-7; D remains unclear. V dropped 1 base and J dropped 3 bases, with 7 bases sitting between them. The germline CDR1 and CDR2 sequences are SGHVS and FNYEAQ. This CDR3 has 13 amino acids. The CDR3 sequence: CASSLGTYYEQYF. Here the CDR3 DNA reads TGTGCCAGCAGCTTAGGGACGTACTACGAGCAGTACTTC.

The rearrangement joins TRBV28 to TRBJ1-5; no clear D gene. CDR3 length: 14 residues. Trimming removed 2 bases from V and 6 bases from J, with 11 bases in between. The germline V gene encodes CDR1 MDHEN and CDR2 SYDVKM. The DNA of the CDR3 is TGTGCCAGCAGTTTAGGAGGGAATGCTCAGCCCCAGCATTTT. It is translated as CASSLGGNAQPQHF.

V usage is TRBV6-1 and J usage is TRBJ2-4; tentatively, D is TRBD1 (6 bases). V was pared by 7 bases and J by 1 base, with 8 bases between. The germline V gene has CDR1 MNHNS and CDR2 SASEGT. This CDR3 has 13 amino acids. The CDR3 region is CASNTGAKNIQYF. The CDR3 region has the DNA TGTGCCAGCAACACAGGGGCCAAAAACATTCAGTACTTC.

V and J are TRBV19 and TRBJ2-7, with D tentatively TRBD1 (5 bases). Germline CDR1 LNHDA, CDR2 SQIVND (reference sequence). CDR3 length equals 13 residues. V was shortened by 3 bases and J by 1 base, with 7 bases between the two germline ends. The CDR3 region is CASSMQGSYEQYF. The CDR3 DNA reads as TGTGCCAGTAGTATGCAGGGTTCCTACGAGCAGTACTTC.

The chain couples TRBV19 to TRBJ2-1; 13 bases map to TRBD2. CDR3 length: 17 amino acids. Trimming cost V 7 bases and J 4 bases; bases outside gene matches: 10. Germline values: CDR1 LNHDA, CDR2 SQIVND (reference sequence). Here the CDR3 reads CASTPLGGLAGYNEQFF. CDR3 nucleotide sequence: TGTGCCAGTACCCCTCTGGGGGGACTAGCGGGATACAATGAGCAGTTCTTC. The entire variable domain, with the rest obtained from reference TRBV19 and TRBJ2-1, is as follows: DGGITQSPKYLFRKEGQNVTLSCEQNLNHDAMYWYRQDPGQGLRLIYYSQIVNDFQKGDIAEGYSVSREKKESFPLTVTSAQKNPTAFYLCASTPLGGLAGYNEQFFGPGTRLTVL.

The chain recombines TRBV6-5 with TRBJ1-2, with 7 bases that match TRBD1. CDR3 length: 13 amino acids. J gave up 2 bases and V 4 bases, and 1 base lay outside the gene matches. CDR1 is MNHEY and CDR2 is SVGAGI in the germline V gene. The CDR3 DNA reads as TGTGCCAGCAGTTCGACAGGGAACTATGGCTACACCTTC. Its translation: CASSSTGNYGYTF.

V and J are TRBV5-4 and TRBJ1-2, with D uncertain. Germline CDR1 and CDR2: SGHNT and YYREEE (reference sequence). Trimming stripped 0 bases from V and 2 bases from J, with 11 bases between. The CDR3 is made up of 15 amino acids. The CDR3 reads CASSLAAQINYGYTF. In nucleotides, the CDR3 is TGTGCCAGCAGCTTGGCCGCACAGATAAACTATGGCTACACCTTC.

This clone appeared once. The chain carries TRBV11-3 and TRBJ2-7, with 8 positions matching TRBD1. CDR1 and CDR2 from the germline V gene are SGHNT and YENEEA. CDR3 length: 13 amino acids. V lost 6 bases and J lost 2; bases outside the gene matches: 3. This CDR3 reads CASSPGGTYEQYF. The CDR3 DNA reads as TGTGCCAGCAGTCCAGGGGGCACCTACGAGCAGTACTTC.

The gene calls are TRBV30 and TRBJ2-2; 9 nucleotides match TRBD2. After removal of 0 bases from V and 7 bases from J, the junction contained 3 bases not matched to a gene. Germline V gene sequence: CDR1 GTSNPN, CDR2 SVGIG (reference sequence). The CDR3 is made up of 14 amino acids. The CDR3 nucleotides are TGTGCCTGGAGTGTACTAGCGGGTAACGGGGAGCTGTTTTTT. Its protein is CAWSVLAGNGELFF.

The chain couples TRBV11-3 to TRBJ2-2; TRBD2 matches 15 bases. Germline loops: CDR1 SGHNT, CDR2 YENEEA. With 5 bases clipped from V and 5 bases from J, the junction kept 3 bases outside the gene matches. The CDR3 sequence is 16 residues long. For the CDR3, the DNA is TGTGCCAGCAGCGGGACTAGCGGGAGGTTTACCGGGGAGCTGTTTTTT. It translates to CASSGTSGRFTGELFF.

This rearrangement joins TRBV6-1 to TRBJ2-7; D possibly corresponds to TRBD1 (6 bases). This CDR3 spans 14 amino acids. Trimming left V 4 bases short and J 4 bases short, with 14 bases between. CDR1 is MNHNS, CDR2 SASEGT, per germline. The CDR3: CASSATQGSYEQYF. CDR3 DNA sequence: TGTGCCAGCAGTGCTACACAGGGCTCGTACGAGCAGTACTTC.

V usage is TRBV30 and J usage is TRBJ2-5; no reliable D call. Per the germline V gene, CDR1 is GTSNPN and CDR2 is SVGIG (reference sequence). V was clipped by 4 bases and J by 2 bases, with 11 bases between them. This CDR3 region has 13 residues. CDR3 sequence reads: CAWNRALQETQYF. The CDR3 nucleotides are TGTGCCTGGAATCGAGCGCTGCAAGAGACCCAGTACTTC.

The rearrangement joins TRBV5-1 to TRBJ2-5; D is undetermined. Trimming took 5 bases from V and 4 from J, leaving 9 bases between them. The CDR3 spans 12 residues. Germline lookup yields CDR1 SGHRS and CDR2 YFSETQ. The DNA for the CDR3 is TGCGCCAGCAGAGATATGGGAGAGACCCAGTACTTC. Translated: CASRDMGETQYF.

The CDR3 loop is CASSSAGGYNEQFF. CDR3 sequence (DNA): TGTGCCAGCAGTTCAGCGGGTGGATACAATGAGCAGTTCTTC. The gene calls are TRBV6-5 and TRBJ2-1, with D perhaps TRBD2 (6 bases). From germline, CDR1 is MNHEY and CDR2 SVGAGI. Trimming stripped 4 bases from V and 4 bases from J, with 11 bases between. The CDR3 runs 14 residues.

This chain links TRBV5-1 with TRBJ1-1; D is possibly TRBD1 (6 bases). V gave up 4 bases and J gave up 4 bases, with 17 bases separating them. CDR1 is SGHRS, CDR2 YFSETQ, per germline. The CDR3 length is 15 residues. Here the CDR3 DNA reads TGCGCCAGCAGCCCCGAGTGGGGGGGGCTCACTGAAGCTTTCTTT. Residues: CASSPEWGGLTEAFF.

V is TRBV5-1 and J is TRBJ2-3, with 10 positions matching TRBD2. The CDR3 runs to 16 residues. Per germline, CDR1 SGHRS and CDR2 YFSETQ. The junction had 8 bases not matched to a gene; V was cut back by 0 bases and J by 7 bases. The DNA of the CDR3 is TGCGCCAGCAGCTTGGTTCCTAGCGGGAGCGGGAATACGCAGTATTTT. Protein: CASSLVPSGSGNTQYF.

The chain carries TRBV30 and TRBJ2-5; D unclear. Trimming removed 6 bases at V and 4 bases at J, with 18 bases between. This CDR3 is 14 amino acids long. Germline CDR1 reads GTSNPN; CDR2 reads SVGIG (reference sequence). CDR3: CACSPGGVGETQYF. CDR3 in DNA: TGTGCCTGCTCCCCCGGTGGGGTCGGAGAGACCCAGTACTTC.

This clone was counted once. The J gene is TRBJ2-7, the V gene TRBV30, with 8 bases identical to TRBD2. The CDR3 extends over 13 amino acids. J was trimmed by 3 bases and V by 4 bases; bases with no gene match: 5. Per the germline V gene, CDR1 is GTSNPN and CDR2 is SVGIG (reference sequence). For the CDR3, the DNA is TGTGCCTGGACTTGGCGGGAGGACTACGAGCAGTACTTC. Its protein is CAWTWREDYEQYF. The full variable domain, completed using reference TRBV30 and TRBJ2-7, is SQTIHQWPATLVQPVGSPLSLECTVEGTSNPNLYWYRQAAGRGLQLLFYSVGIGQISSEVPQNLSASRPQDRQFILSSKKLLLSDSGFYLCAWTWREDYEQYFGPGTRLTVT.

This clone was seen a few times. This chain connects TRBV6-1 to TRBJ1-1; D is unclear. V was clipped by 1 base and J by 3 bases, with 9 bases between them. The CDR3 is 14 amino acids. Germline CDR1 reads MNHNS; CDR2 reads SASEGT. Written as DNA, the CDR3 is TGTGCCAGCAGTGAAGATCGGGGTGACACTGAAGCTTTCTTT. Protein product: CASSEDRGDTEAFF.

This clone was seen just once. The chain joins TRBV30 to TRBJ2-3; D is undetermined. This CDR3 is 13 amino acids long. Germline CDR1 reads GTSNPN; CDR2 reads SVGIG (reference sequence). V was clipped by 3 bases and J by 0 bases, with 7 bases between them. The CDR3 loop reads CAWRAVSTDTQYF. CDR3 in DNA: TGTGCCTGGAGGGCGGTTAGCACAGATACGCAGTATTTT.